This T cell receptor (beta chain) was sequenced during a study of long-term antiretroviral therapy in people with HIV. Study-wide points: CDR3 lengths in HIV samples spanned a narrower range than controls. Specimens of blood were obtained during about 2003 to 2018, possibly under older ART regimens.

As regards this clone: What it binds is not known.

This CDR3 region has 14 residues. Between the trimmed V and J ends, which lost 7 bases and 2 bases, there was a span of 14 bases. The germline CDR1 and CDR2 sequences are SEHNR and FQNEAQ (reference sequence). Researchers ran immunoSEQ v3.0 at survey level. Researchers set sequencing to target about 40,000-55,000 T-cell genomes per sample. The protocol was immunoSEQ multiplex PCR, while the TCRdb copy is restricted to in-frame clones and leaves out a portion. The sample comprises tens of thousands of clones, around 83% of which are singletons, and 2.3% rests with the top ten. The source material was unsorted PBMCs, sampled 3 years after starting antiretroviral therapy. The gene calls are TRBV7-9 and TRBJ2-5; D call uncertain. The receptor was isolated from a man aged 45-60 years with HIV. The CDR3 region has the DNA TGTGCCAGCACCCGTGAGGACGGGCAAGAGACCCAGTACTTC. As protein: CASTREDGQETQYF.